These 22 T cell receptor beta chains originate from one sample sequenced in a study of T cell repertoires in cytomegalovirus infection. These receptors' targets are unknown. TCRdb redid the calling of the reads with MiXCR, one entry per CDR3 protein. The sample has hundreds of thousands of distinct CDR3 sequences; approximately 46% are singletons. The specimen was cultured PBMCs, collected from culture after CMV antigen stimulation. The receptor source for this set is a human donor in good health (CMV status not recorded). Some clones in this sample may be carry-over from other donors' samples.

V usage is TRBV19 and J usage is TRBJ2-6, with D hard to call. The CDR3 length is 13 residues. CDR1 and CDR2 (germline): LNHDA, SQIVND (reference sequence). V shed 10 bases and J shed 0 bases, with 7 bases lying between them. CDR3 loop: CATTASGANVLTF. The CDR3 nucleotides read TGTGCCACCACAGCCTCTGGGGCCAACGTCCTGACTTTC.

The V call is TRBV14, the J call TRBJ2-1; unclear D gene. With 0 bases removed from V and 5 bases from J, the gap between germline ends came to 2 bases. CDR1 SGHDN and CDR2 FVKESK come from the germline V gene. This CDR3 is built from 12 residues. The CDR3, as DNA: TGTGCCAGCAGCCAAGACCACAATGAGCAGTTCTTC. Translated, it gives CASSQDHNEQFF.

The sample holds a few counts of this clonotype. At one of its ends the junction is not consistent with the germline gene, which may arise from a read error. The gene calls are TRBV7-6 and TRBJ2-1; tentative D call: TRBD2 (6 bases). In germline, CDR1 is SGHVS, CDR2 FNYEAQ. CDR3 length equals 13 residues. The CDR3 here is CASSLAGTPEQFF. The CDR3 nucleotides are TGTGCCAGCAGCCTAGCCGGGACTCCAGAGCAGTTCTTC.

The rearrangement links TRBV7-2 to TRBJ2-3; tentative D call: TRBD1 (6 bases). The CDR3 sequence is 14 residues long. Germline-derived CDR1 and CDR2 are SGHTA and FQGNSA. Trimming left V 9 bases short and J 0 bases short, with 13 bases between. The CDR3 protein is CASSDRLSTDTQYF. DNA for the CDR3: TGTGCCAGTTCGGACAGATTAAGCACAGATACGCAGTATTTT.

This chain connects TRBV7-9 to TRBJ2-7; D possibly matches TRBD1 or TRBD2 (5 bases each). Germline V CDR1 and CDR2: SEHNR, FQNEAQ (reference sequence). Trimming removed 1 base from V and 6 bases from J, with 10 bases in between. The CDR3 covers 13 residues. The CDR3 coding sequence is TGTGCCAGCAGCTTAGTCCTCGGGGCCGAGCAGTACTTC. Its protein product is CASSLVLGAEQYF. Combining the CDR3 with reference TRBV7-9 and TRBJ2-7 gives the whole variable domain DTGVSQNPRHKITKRGQNVTFRCDPISEHNRLYWYRQTLGQGPEFLTYFQNEAQLEKSRLLSDRFSAERPKGSFSTLEIQRTEQGDSAMYLCASSLVLGAEQYFGPGTRLTVT.

This clonotype was observed a few times. V and J are TRBV7-2 and TRBJ2-7; perhaps TRBD1 as D (5 bases). Per germline, CDR1 SGHTA and CDR2 FQGNSA. The CDR3 runs 15 residues. Between the trimmed V and J ends, which lost 5 bases and 3 bases, there was a span of 17 bases. The DNA of the CDR3 is TGTGCCAGCAGCCCCCGCCAGGGCATGGTCTACGAGCAGTACTTC. Its translation: CASSPRQGMVYEQYF.

The V call is TRBV7-2, the J call TRBJ2-2, with 13 nucleotides matching TRBD2. Germline assignment: CDR1 SGHTA and CDR2 FQGNSA. The CDR3 contains 15 residues. V lost 7 bases to trimming and J lost 7 bases; unmatched junction nucleotides: 6. CDR3 DNA: TGTGCCAGCAACGGACTAGCGGGAGTTCTCGGGGAGCTGTTTTTT. Its protein is CASNGLAGVLGELFF.

V and J are TRBV20-1 and TRBJ1-5, with unresolved D. The CDR3 consists of 14 residues. The germline CDR1 and CDR2 sequences are DFQATT and SNEGSKA (reference sequence). Trimming pared 1 base from V and 2 bases from J, leaving 9 bases between. The CDR3 loop is CSARGGLGNQPQHF. The CDR3 nucleotides are TGCAGTGCTAGAGGCGGGTTGGGCAATCAGCCCCAGCATTTT.

The CDR3 region is CASRPGSVTEAFF. Written as DNA, the CDR3 is TGTGCCAGCCGACCAGGGTCTGTCACTGAAGCTTTCTTT. The chain uses TRBV6-8 and TRBJ1-1; tentative D call: TRBD1 (5 bases). Germline V gene lookup returns CDR1 MNHGY and CDR2 SAAAGT. Trimming shortened V by 8 bases and J by 4 bases, and 14 bases separated the two germline ends. The CDR3 has 13 amino acids.

With regard to this clonotype: A much larger clone is a single base away; this may be a read error. J is TRBJ1-3 and V is TRBV7-2; D is unresolved. The V gene's germline CDR1 is SGHTA and CDR2 FQGNSA. CDR3 length equals 14 residues. Between the trimmed V and J ends, which lost 0 bases and 0 bases, there was a span of 3 bases. In DNA, the CDR3 is TGTGCCAGCAGCTTAGCTACCTCTGGAAACACCATATATTTT. Translating it yields CASSLATSGNTIYF.

The table lists this clonotype with a count of one. The chain recombines TRBV7-2 with TRBJ1-4; D perhaps matches TRBD1 (5 bases). Germline lookup yields CDR1 SGHTA and CDR2 FQGNSA. V was trimmed by 5 bases and J by 8 bases, leaving 15 bases between them. The CDR3 runs 14 residues. CDR3 DNA sequence: TGTGCCAGCAGCCTCGGTGTTAACAGGGAAAAACTGTTTTTT. This gives the protein CASSLGVNREKLFF. The full variable domain, its missing parts supplied by reference TRBV7-2 and TRBJ1-4, is GAGVSQSPSNKVTEKGKDVELRCDPISGHTALYWYRQSLGQGLEFLIYFQGNSAPDKSGLPSDRFSAERTGGSVSTLTIQRTQQEDSAVYLCASSLGVNREKLFFGSGTQLSVL.

The rearrangement uses TRBV12-3 or TRBV12-4 and TRBJ1-1; tentative D call: TRBD1 (5 bases). The CDR3 covers 12 residues. V was trimmed by 7 bases and J by 8 bases, leaving 14 bases between them. The CDR3 nucleotides are TGTGCCAGCACCCCTGGGACGGACGAAGCTTTCTTT. Amino acid sequence: CASTPGTDEAFF.

The rearrangement uses TRBV28 and TRBJ1-1; D remains ambiguous. Germline assignment: CDR1 MDHEN and CDR2 SYDVKM. The CDR3 is made up of 13 amino acids. V was clipped by 6 bases and J by 7 bases, with 15 bases between them. The CDR3 nucleotides are TGTGCCAGCAGCTTGTCGACGGGCCTTGAAGCTTTCTTT. Translating gives CASSLSTGLEAFF. The full variable domain, completed using reference TRBV28 and TRBJ1-1, is DVKVTQSSRYLVKRTGEKVFLECVQDMDHENMFWYRQDPGLGLRLIYFSYDVKMKEKGDIPEGYSVSREKKERFSLILESASTNQTSMYLCASSLSTGLEAFFGQGTRLTVV.

The sample holds a few counts of this clonotype. CDR3 nucleotide sequence: TGTGCCAGCAGGCCACCGACTAGATCCCTCTACAATGAGCAGTTCTTC. The encoded protein is CASRPPTRSLYNEQFF. The genes are TRBV28 and TRBJ2-1, with D possibly TRBD2 on 6 matching bases. The germline gives CDR1 MDHEN, CDR2 SYDVKM. CDR3 length: 16 residues. V was shortened by 6 bases and J by 3 bases, with 18 bases between the two germline ends.

This clonotype turned up a few times. This sequence joins TRBV2 and TRBJ2-3, with D perhaps TRBD2 (6 bases). Germline CDR1 and CDR2: SNHLY and FYNNEI. V was pared by 8 bases and J by 2 bases, with 14 bases between. The CDR3 contains 14 residues. The CDR3: CASESEGSTDTQYF. Written as DNA, the CDR3 is TGTGCCAGCGAGTCGGAGGGATCCACAGATACGCAGTATTTT. The complete variable domain, with remaining parts taken from reference TRBV2 and TRBJ2-3, reads EPEVTQTPSHQVTQMGQEVILRCVPISNHLYFYWYRQILGQKVEFLVSFYNNEISEKSEIFDDQFSVERPDGSNFTLKIRSTKLEDSAMYFCASESEGSTDTQYFGPGTRLTVL.

CDR3 loop: CASSLMGSGRAFF. The CDR3 DNA follows: TGTGCCAGCAGCTTAATGGGATCAGGGAGGGCTTTCTTT. The chain combines TRBV7-2 with TRBJ1-1, with D perhaps TRBD1 (5 bases). The germline V gene encodes CDR1 SGHTA and CDR2 FQGNSA. Trimming removed 2 bases from V and 11 bases from J, with 15 bases in between. The CDR3 has 13 residues.

This chain joins TRBV7-2 and TRBJ2-1, with unresolved D. Germline CDR1 and CDR2: SGHTA and FQGNSA. The V end lost 1 base, the J end lost 0 bases, and 10 bases lay between the germline ends. The CDR3 length is 16 residues. CDR3 in amino acids: CASSLVPVSSYNEQFF. CDR3 nucleotide sequence: TGTGCCAGCAGCTTAGTTCCAGTAAGCTCCTACAATGAGCAGTTCTTC.

The sample holds a few counts of this clonotype. This sequence joins TRBV7-9 and TRBJ2-7; possibly TRBD1 for D (6 bases). Germline CDR1 reads SEHNR; CDR2 reads FQNEAQ (reference sequence). The ends were cut back, 5 bases at V and 6 bases at J, with 11 bases in the middle. The CDR3 length is 12 residues. This CDR3 reads CASSGEGGEQYF. The CDR3 DNA reads TGTGCCAGCAGCGGTGAAGGGGGCGAGCAGTACTTC.

In its sample, this clonotype was seen many times. The rearrangement links TRBV7-2 to TRBJ2-1, with D possibly being TRBD2 (7 bases). Trimming stripped 0 bases from V and 6 bases from J, with 12 bases between. The CDR3 length is 15 residues. The germline CDR1 and CDR2 sequences are SGHTA and FQGNSA. The DNA of the CDR3 is TGTGCCAGCAGCTTAGCGGGGGGGCGATTCAATGAGCAGTTCTTC. Residues: CASSLAGGRFNEQFF.

The chain recombines TRBV6-2 or TRBV6-3 with TRBJ2-1, with D perhaps given as TRBD1 or TRBD2 (5 bases each). The CDR3 runs to 15 residues. The V gene's germline CDR1 is MNHEY and CDR2 SVGEGT. Trimming cost V 6 bases and J 3 bases, with 15 bases left between them. The chain's CDR3 is CASSFSRGFYNEQFF. CDR3 nucleotide sequence: TGTGCCAGCAGCTTCTCGAGGGGATTCTACAATGAGCAGTTCTTC.

The chain uses TRBV12-3 or TRBV12-4 and TRBJ1-3; tentative D call: TRBD1 (5 bases). The CDR3 is 14 residues long. The V and J ends lost 6 bases and 1 base respectively, with 10 bases between them. The CDR3 DNA reads TGTGCCAGCAGGCCCTCAGGGTCTGGAAACACCATATATTTT. Protein product: CASRPSGSGNTIYF.

This clonotype was recorded once. The V and J genes are TRBV20-1 and TRBJ2-1; D remains ambiguous. The germline V and J ends were trimmed by 3 bases and 2 bases, with 14 bases remaining between them. Germline V gene lookup returns CDR1 DFQATT and CDR2 SNEGSKA (reference sequence). This CDR3 has 15 amino acids. The CDR3 region is CSASPLRQAYNEQFF. CDR3 DNA: TGCAGTGCTAGCCCCCTTCGGCAGGCCTACAATGAGCAGTTCTTC.